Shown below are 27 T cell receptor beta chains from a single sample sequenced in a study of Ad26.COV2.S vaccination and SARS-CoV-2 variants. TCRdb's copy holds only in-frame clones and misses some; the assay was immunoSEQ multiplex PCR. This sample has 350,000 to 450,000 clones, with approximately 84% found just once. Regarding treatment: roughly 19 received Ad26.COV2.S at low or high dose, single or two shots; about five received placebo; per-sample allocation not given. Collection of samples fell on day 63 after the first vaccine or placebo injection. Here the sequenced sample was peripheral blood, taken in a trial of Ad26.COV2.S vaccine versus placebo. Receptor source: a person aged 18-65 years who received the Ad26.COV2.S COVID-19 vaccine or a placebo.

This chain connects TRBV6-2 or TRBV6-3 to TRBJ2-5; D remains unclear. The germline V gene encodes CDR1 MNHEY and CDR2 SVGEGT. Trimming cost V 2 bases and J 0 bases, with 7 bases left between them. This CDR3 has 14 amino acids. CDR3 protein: CASSYGWDQETQYF. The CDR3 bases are TGTGCCAGCAGTTACGGCTGGGACCAAGAGACCCAGTACTTC.

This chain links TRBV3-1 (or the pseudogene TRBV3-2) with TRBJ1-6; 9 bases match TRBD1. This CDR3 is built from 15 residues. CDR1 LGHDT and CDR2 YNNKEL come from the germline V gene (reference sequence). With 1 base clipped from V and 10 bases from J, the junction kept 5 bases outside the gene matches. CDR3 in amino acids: CASSQAGQGSSPLHF. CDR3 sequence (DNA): TGTGCCAGCAGCCAAGCGGGACAGGGAAGCTCACCCCTCCACTTT.

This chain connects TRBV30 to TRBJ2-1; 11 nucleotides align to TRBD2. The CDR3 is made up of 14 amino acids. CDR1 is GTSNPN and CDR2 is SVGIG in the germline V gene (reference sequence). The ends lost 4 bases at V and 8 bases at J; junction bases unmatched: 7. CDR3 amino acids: CAWTWLAGGHEQFF. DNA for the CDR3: TGTGCCTGGACTTGGCTAGCGGGAGGTCATGAGCAGTTCTTC.

Written as DNA, the CDR3 is TGTGCCAGCAGTTTCGGGGCAGAGAGCTCCTATAATTCACCCCTCCACTTT. Protein sequence: CASSFGAESSYNSPLHF. The chain links TRBV28 to TRBJ1-6; a weak D match, TRBD1 (5 bases). The CDR3 contains 17 residues. Germline CDR1 MDHEN, CDR2 SYDVKM. Trimming cost V 3 bases and J 0 bases, with 12 bases left between them.

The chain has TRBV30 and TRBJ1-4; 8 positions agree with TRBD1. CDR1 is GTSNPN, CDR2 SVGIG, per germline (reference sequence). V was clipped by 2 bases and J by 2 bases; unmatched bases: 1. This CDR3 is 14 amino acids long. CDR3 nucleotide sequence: TGTGCCTGGAGTTGGACAGGGACTAATGAAAAACTGTTTTTT. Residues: CAWSWTGTNEKLFF.

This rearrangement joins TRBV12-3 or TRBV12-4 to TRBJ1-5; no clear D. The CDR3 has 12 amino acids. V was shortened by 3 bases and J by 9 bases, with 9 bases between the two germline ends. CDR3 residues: CASSFGVTPQHF. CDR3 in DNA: TGTGCCAGCAGTTTTGGGGTGACGCCCCAGCATTTT.

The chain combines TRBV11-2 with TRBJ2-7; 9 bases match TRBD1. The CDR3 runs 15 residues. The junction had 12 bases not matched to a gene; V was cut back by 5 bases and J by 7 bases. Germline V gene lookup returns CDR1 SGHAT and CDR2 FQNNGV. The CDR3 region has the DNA TGTGCCAGCAGCCACGACAGGGGGTTAATAGGAGAGCAGTACTTC. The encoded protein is CASSHDRGLIGEQYF.

The CDR3 bases are TGTGCCAGCAGCGTAACAGTCTACCCAAACTATGGCTACACCTTC. As protein: CASSVTVYPNYGYTF. The chain joins TRBV9 to TRBJ1-2, with D unresolved. The ends were cut back, 1 base at V and 2 bases at J, with 12 bases in the middle. The CDR3 covers 15 residues. CDR1 and CDR2 (germline): SGDLS, YYNGEE.

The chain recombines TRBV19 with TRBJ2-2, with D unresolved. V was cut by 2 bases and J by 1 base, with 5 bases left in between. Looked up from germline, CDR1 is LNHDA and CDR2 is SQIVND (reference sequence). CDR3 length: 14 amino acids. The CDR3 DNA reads TGTGCCAGTAGTATACTAGGGAACACCGGGGAGCTGTTTTTT. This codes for CASSILGNTGELFF.

The CDR3 loop is CASSDPGTGDNEQFF. CDR3 DNA sequence: TGCGCCAGCAGCGACCCCGGGACAGGGGACAATGAGCAGTTCTTC. The V gene is TRBV10-1, the J gene TRBJ2-1, with TRBD1 identical over 10 bases. With 6 bases clipped from V and 5 bases from J, the junction kept 7 bases outside the gene matches. Germline-derived CDR1 and CDR2 are WNHNN and SYGVQD (reference sequence). The CDR3 length is 15 residues.

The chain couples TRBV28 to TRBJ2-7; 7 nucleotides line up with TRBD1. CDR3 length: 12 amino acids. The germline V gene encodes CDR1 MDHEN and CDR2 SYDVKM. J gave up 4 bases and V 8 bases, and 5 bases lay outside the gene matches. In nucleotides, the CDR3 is TGTGCCAGCTTGGGACAGCATTACGAGCAGTACTTC. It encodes CASLGQHYEQYF.

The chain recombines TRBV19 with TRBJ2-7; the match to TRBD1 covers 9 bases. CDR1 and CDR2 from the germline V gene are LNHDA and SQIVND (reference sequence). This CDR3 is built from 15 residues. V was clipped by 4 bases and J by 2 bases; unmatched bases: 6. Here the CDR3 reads CASSNPGDRAYEQYF. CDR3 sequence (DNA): TGTGCCAGTAGTAACCCGGGGGACAGGGCCTACGAGCAGTACTTC. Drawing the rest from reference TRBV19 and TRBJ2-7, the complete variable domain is DGGITQSPKYLFRKEGQNVTLSCEQNLNHDAMYWYRQDPGQGLRLIYYSQIVNDFQKGDIAEGYSVSREKKESFPLTVTSAQKNPTAFYLCASSNPGDRAYEQYFGPGTRLTVT.

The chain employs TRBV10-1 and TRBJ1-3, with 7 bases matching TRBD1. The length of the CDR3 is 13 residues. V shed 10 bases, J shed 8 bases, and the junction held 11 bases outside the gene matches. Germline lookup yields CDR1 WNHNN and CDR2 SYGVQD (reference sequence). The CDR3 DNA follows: TGCGCCAATATACAGGGGCCTTCCGACACCATATATTTT. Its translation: CANIQGPSDTIYF.

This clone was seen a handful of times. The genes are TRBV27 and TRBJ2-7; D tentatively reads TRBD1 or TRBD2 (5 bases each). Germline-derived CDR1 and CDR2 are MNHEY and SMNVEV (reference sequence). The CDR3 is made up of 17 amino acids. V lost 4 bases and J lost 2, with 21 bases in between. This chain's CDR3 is CASSSRGGRVGAYEQYF. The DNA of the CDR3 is TGTGCCAGCAGTTCCCGGGGCGGGCGGGTTGGCGCCTACGAGCAGTACTTC.

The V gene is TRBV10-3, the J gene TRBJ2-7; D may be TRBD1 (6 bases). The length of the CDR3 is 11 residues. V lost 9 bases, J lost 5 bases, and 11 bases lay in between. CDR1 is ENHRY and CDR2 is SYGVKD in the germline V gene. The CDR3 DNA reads TGTGCCATAGGACAGCTAGACGAGCAGTACTTC. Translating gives CAIGQLDEQYF.

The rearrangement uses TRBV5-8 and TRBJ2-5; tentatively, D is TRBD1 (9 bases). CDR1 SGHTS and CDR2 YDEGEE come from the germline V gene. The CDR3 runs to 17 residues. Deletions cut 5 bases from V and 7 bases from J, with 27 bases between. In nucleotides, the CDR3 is TGTGCCAGCAGTGGACAGGGGACCGCTAGCGGGCCAGGGACCCAGTACTTC. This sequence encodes CASSGQGTASGPGTQYF.

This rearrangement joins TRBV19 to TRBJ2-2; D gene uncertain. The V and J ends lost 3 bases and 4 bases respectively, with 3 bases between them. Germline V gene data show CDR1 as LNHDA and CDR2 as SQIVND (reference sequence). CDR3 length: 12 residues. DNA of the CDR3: TGTGCCAGTAGTATTTCCACCGGGGAGCTGTTTTTT. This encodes CASSISTGELFF.

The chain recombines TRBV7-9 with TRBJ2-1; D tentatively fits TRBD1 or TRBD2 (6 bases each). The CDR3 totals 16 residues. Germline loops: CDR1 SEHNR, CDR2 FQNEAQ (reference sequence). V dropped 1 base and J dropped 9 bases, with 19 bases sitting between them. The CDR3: CASSLGGAYRDTEQFF. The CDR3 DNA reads TGTGCCAGCAGCTTAGGGGGGGCCTACAGGGATACTGAGCAGTTCTTC.

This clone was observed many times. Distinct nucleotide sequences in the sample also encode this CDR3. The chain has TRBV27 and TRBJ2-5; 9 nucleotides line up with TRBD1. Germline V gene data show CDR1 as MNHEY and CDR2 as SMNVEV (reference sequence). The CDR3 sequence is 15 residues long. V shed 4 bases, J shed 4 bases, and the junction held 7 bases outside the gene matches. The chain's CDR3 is CASSSPTGGGETQYF. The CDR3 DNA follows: TGTGCCAGCAGTTCCCCCACAGGGGGCGGAGAGACCCAGTACTTC.

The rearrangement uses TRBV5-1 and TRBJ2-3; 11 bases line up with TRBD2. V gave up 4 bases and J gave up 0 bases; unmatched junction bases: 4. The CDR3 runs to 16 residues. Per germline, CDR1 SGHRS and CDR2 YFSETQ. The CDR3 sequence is CASSVVAGGSTDTQYF. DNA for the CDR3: TGCGCCAGCAGCGTGGTAGCGGGGGGGAGCACAGATACGCAGTATTTT.

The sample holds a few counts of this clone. The CDR3 here is CASSGIGQGLSPLHF. DNA for the CDR3: TGTGCCAGCAGCGGGATTGGACAGGGTTTGTCACCCCTCCACTTT. The V gene is TRBV7-9, the J gene TRBJ1-6, with 8 bases lining up with TRBD1. This CDR3 is built from 15 residues. Germline V gene data show CDR1 as SEHNR and CDR2 as FQNEAQ (reference sequence). J lost 10 bases, V lost 5 bases, and 10 bases had no gene match.

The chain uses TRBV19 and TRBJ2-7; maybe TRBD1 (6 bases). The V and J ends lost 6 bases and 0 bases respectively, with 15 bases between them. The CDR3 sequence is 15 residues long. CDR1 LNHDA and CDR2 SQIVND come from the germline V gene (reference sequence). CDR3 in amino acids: CASSPTGTYSYEQYF. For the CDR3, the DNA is TGTGCCAGTAGCCCAACCGGGACATACTCCTACGAGCAGTACTTC.

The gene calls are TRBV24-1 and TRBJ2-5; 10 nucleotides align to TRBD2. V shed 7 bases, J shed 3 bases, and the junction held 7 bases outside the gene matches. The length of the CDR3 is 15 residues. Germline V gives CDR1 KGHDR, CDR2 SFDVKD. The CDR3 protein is CATSRGLAAEETQYF. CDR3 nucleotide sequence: TGTGCCACCAGCCGAGGACTAGCGGCAGAAGAGACCCAGTACTTC.

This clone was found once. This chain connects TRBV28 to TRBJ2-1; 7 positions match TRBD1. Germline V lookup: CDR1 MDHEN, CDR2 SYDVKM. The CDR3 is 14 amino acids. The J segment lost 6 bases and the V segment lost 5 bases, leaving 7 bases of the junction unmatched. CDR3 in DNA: TGTGCCAGCAGTCAACCGGGACAGAGCAATGAGCAGTTCTTC. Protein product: CASSQPGQSNEQFF.

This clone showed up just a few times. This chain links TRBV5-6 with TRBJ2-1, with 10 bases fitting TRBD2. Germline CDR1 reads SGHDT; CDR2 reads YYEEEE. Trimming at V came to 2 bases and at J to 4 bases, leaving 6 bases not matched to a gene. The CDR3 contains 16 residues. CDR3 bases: TGTGCCAGCAGCTTAACTAGCGGGGATTTTTACAATGAGCAGTTCTTC. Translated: CASSLTSGDFYNEQFF.

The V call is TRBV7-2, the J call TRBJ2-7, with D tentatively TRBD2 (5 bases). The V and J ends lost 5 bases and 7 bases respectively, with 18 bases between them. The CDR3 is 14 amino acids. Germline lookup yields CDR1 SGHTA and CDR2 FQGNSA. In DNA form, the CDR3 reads TGTGCCAGCAGCCGTCCAGCCCGAGGGCGGGAGCAGTACTTC. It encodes CASSRPARGREQYF.

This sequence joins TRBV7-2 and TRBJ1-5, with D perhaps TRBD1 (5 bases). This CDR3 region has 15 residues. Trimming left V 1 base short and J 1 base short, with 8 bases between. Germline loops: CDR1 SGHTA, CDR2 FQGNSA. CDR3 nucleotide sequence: TGTGCCAGCAGCTTAGTGTGGGGCAGCAATCAGCCCCAGCATTTT. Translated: CASSLVWGSNQPQHF.